One sample yielded the 9 T cell receptor beta chains listed below, sequenced in a study of CD8+CD57+ T cells in acquired aplastic anemia. All sequencing subjects had displayed CD8+CD57+ cell expansion on flow cytometry. According to the study, genomic DNA was the template for TCR beta VDJ and CDR3 profiling. TCRdb used MiXCR to reprocess the reads, holding one entry per CDR3 protein. Of under 200,000 distinct CDR3 sequences in the sample, under 55% are singletons; the top ten hold approximately 2.9%. Sequencing used sorted CD4+, CD8+, or CD8+CD57+ T cells (not recorded which) from PBMCs. The receptors stem from a human donor with aplastic anemia.

This clonotype was counted at least ten times. The rearrangement uses TRBV9 and TRBJ2-2; TRBD1 might be the D (6 bases). This CDR3 is 15 amino acids long. Trimming left V 0 bases short and J 1 base short, with 7 bases between. The germline gives CDR1 SGDLS, CDR2 YYNGEE. CDR3 loop: CASSVVRGNTGELFF. For the CDR3, the DNA is TGTGCCAGCAGCGTAGTCAGGGGGAACACCGGGGAGCTGTTTTTT.

The chain has TRBV5-1 and TRBJ1-2; TRBD1 matches 10 bases. The length of the CDR3 is 17 residues. CDR1 and CDR2 (germline): SGHRS, YFSETQ. Trimming removed 8 bases from V and 0 bases from J; junction bases left unmatched: 13. CDR3 DNA sequence: TGCGCCAGTTCCGCGATGGGGGGACAGGGGCCTAACTATGGCTACACCTTC. Its translation is CASSAMGGQGPNYGYTF. The full variable domain, rest sourced from reference TRBV5-1 and TRBJ1-2, is KAGVTQTPRYLIKTRGQQVTLSCSPISGHRSVSWYQQTPGQGLQFLFEYFSETQRNKGNFPGRFSGRQFSNSRSEMNVSTLELGDSALYLCASSAMGGQGPNYGYTFGSGTRLTVV.

The chain joins TRBV19 to TRBJ1-5; D gene uncertain. V was cut by 8 bases and J by 6 bases, with 11 bases left in between. Germline V gene lookup returns CDR1 LNHDA and CDR2 SQIVND (reference sequence). The CDR3 loop spans 12 amino acids. This CDR3 is CASAGVLQPQHF. For the CDR3, the DNA is TGTGCCAGTGCTGGGGTCCTTCAGCCCCAGCATTTT.

This clonotype was counted a few times. V is TRBV6-5 and J is TRBJ1-4; D unclear. Germline CDR1 is MNHEY and CDR2 is SVGAGI. V was clipped by 2 bases and J by 7 bases, with 11 bases between them. CDR3 size: 14 residues. DNA for the CDR3: TGTGCCAGCAGTTACCGGGCCCGAGGTGAAAAACTGTTTTTT. Translated: CASSYRARGEKLFF.

The chain is built from TRBV9 and TRBJ1-2; D remains ambiguous. Germline loops: CDR1 SGDLS, CDR2 YYNGEE. Trimming shortened V by 5 bases and J by 0 bases, and 11 bases separated the two germline ends. The length of the CDR3 is 14 residues. This CDR3 reads CASSTDGSNYGYTF. The CDR3 bases are TGTGCCAGCAGTACGGACGGTTCTAACTATGGCTACACCTTC.

The gene calls are TRBV25-1 and TRBJ2-7; D might be TRBD2 (5 bases). This CDR3 has 14 residues. CDR1 and CDR2 (germline): MGHDK, SYGVNS. Trimming removed 8 bases from V and 0 bases from J, with 14 bases in between. In nucleotides, the CDR3 is TGTGCCAGCGATAGCGTGGACGGCTCCTACGAGCAGTACTTC. Protein sequence: CASDSVDGSYEQYF.

This clonotype has only one observation. This rearrangement joins TRBV10-3 to TRBJ1-4; a weak D match, TRBD1 (5 bases). CDR3 size: 15 residues. Germline CDR1 reads ENHRY; CDR2 reads SYGVKD. V was pared by 3 bases and J by 6 bases, with 14 bases between. The chain's CDR3 is CAISDKFRDDEKLFF. The CDR3 nucleotides are TGTGCCATCAGTGACAAGTTCAGGGATGATGAAAAACTGTTTTTT.

This clonotype was observed a few times. The genes are TRBV7-3 and TRBJ1-1, with D perhaps TRBD1 (6 bases). This CDR3 comprises 14 residues. Germline V gene lookup returns CDR1 SGHTA and CDR2 FQGTGA. Deletions cut 2 bases from V and 5 bases from J, with 12 bases between. As DNA, the CDR3 is TGTGCCAGCAGCTTAGGGCAGGGGAGGACTGAAGCTTTCTTT. It is translated as CASSLGQGRTEAFF.

CDR3: CASSIGTSGYNEQFF. In DNA, the CDR3 is TGTGCCAGTAGTATCGGGACTAGCGGGTACAATGAGCAGTTCTTC. This chain connects TRBV19 to TRBJ2-1; 12 bases map to TRBD2. After removal of 3 bases from V and 4 bases from J, the junction contained 1 base not matched to a gene. Germline V lookup: CDR1 LNHDA, CDR2 SQIVND (reference sequence). CDR3 length: 15 amino acids.